This is a list of T cell receptor beta chains from one sample in a study of beta chain features in type 1 diabetes. Assay: immunoSEQ multiplex PCR; the TCRdb copy retains only in-frame clones and omits some. The profile shows about 170,000 clones, about 7.8% of them singletons. Material: central memory CD4+ T cells from blood. The receptors shown here come from a woman aged 35 to 49 with type 1 diabetes. Both conserved end residues are part of each CDR3. The D gene is left open where the match is weak. For some rows the clone size is stated as once, few or many, or as a class when expanded; others skip it.

clone_size j_call cdr3_length v_call d_call cdr3_aa cdr3_nt
few TRBJ2-7 12 TRBV6-5 NA CASSSTGHEQYF TGTGCCAGCAGTTCTACAGGGCACGAGCAGTACTTC
many TRBJ1-2 14 TRBV28 NA CASSSRVSPYGYTF TGTGCCAGCAGTAGCCGGGTTTCCCCCTATGGCTACACCTTC
NA TRBJ1-4 14 TRBV30 NA CAWSVQTANEKLFF TGTGCCTGGAGTGTACAGACAGCTAATGAAAAACTGTTTTTT
few TRBJ2-4 14 TRBV28 TRBD2 CASSPSGAGNIQYF TGTGCCAGCAGTCCCAGCGGGGCGGGAAACATTCAGTACTTC
few TRBJ2-3 14 TRBV2 TRBD2 CASSVAGVTDTQYF TGTGCCAGCAGTGTAGCGGGAGTGACAGATACGCAGTATTTT
NA TRBJ1-3 15 TRBV10-3 NA CASSAGLDFRNTIYF TGTGCCAGCAGTGCGGGACTTGACTTTCGAAACACCATATATTTT
few TRBJ2-1 11 TRBV7-2 NA CASSPYNEQFF TGTGCCAGCAGCCCATACAATGAGCAGTTCTTC
few TRBJ2-7 15 TRBV29-1 TRBD2 CSVELDSGSLYEQYF TGCAGCGTTGAACTTGATAGCGGGAGTTTGTACGAGCAGTACTTC
NA TRBJ2-2 16 TRBV5-1 TRBD1 CASSFAGTGGTGELFF TGCGCCAGCAGCTTCGCCGGGACAGGGGGCACCGGGGAGCTGTTTTTT
few TRBJ1-2 16 TRBV28 TRBD1 CASSSGGTGRSYGYTF TGTGCCAGCAGTTCCGGTGGGACAGGGCGAAGCTATGGCTACACCTTC
NA TRBJ1-5 13 TRBV30 TRBD1 CAWSAGGTQPQHF TGTGCCTGGAGTGCAGGGGGGACCCAGCCCCAGCATTTT
few TRBJ2-5 16 TRBV4-1 TRBD2 CASSQIGTSGQETQYF TGCGCCAGCAGCCAGATTGGGACTAGCGGGCAAGAGACCCAGTACTTC
few TRBJ1-4 14 TRBV28 NA CASSLGGADEKLFF TGTGCCAGCAGTTTAGGAGGCGCGGATGAAAAACTGTTTTTT
few TRBJ1-4 14 TRBV29-1 TRBD1 CSVLIGDRVEKLFF TGCAGCGTCTTAATAGGGGACAGGGTGGAAAAACTGTTTTTT
few TRBJ2-1 15 TRBV14 NA CASSQAGNTYNEQFF TGTGCCAGCAGCCAAGCGGGGAACACCTACAATGAGCAGTTCTTC
NA TRBJ1-2 16 TRBV4-1 TRBD1 CASSQEFPGQGSGYTF TGCGCCAGCAGCCAAGAATTTCCGGGACAGGGCTCTGGCTACACCTTC
NA TRBJ1-1 14 TRBV30 NA CAWSMTQGWTEAFF TGTGCCTGGAGTATGACGCAGGGGTGGACTGAAGCTTTCTTT
few TRBJ1-4 14 TRBV5-4 TRBD1 CASSLGTANEKLFF TGTGCCAGCAGCCTGGGGACAGCAAATGAAAAACTGTTTTTT
NA TRBJ2-3 13 TRBV7-3 NA CASSLGGRDTQYF TGTGCCAGCAGCCTAGGGGGTAGAGATACGCAGTATTTT
NA TRBJ2-7 13 TRBV4-2 NA CASSQEGLYEQYF TGTGCCAGCAGCCAAGAGGGCCTCTACGAGCAGTACTTC
few TRBJ2-1 13 TRBV7-8 NA CASSLGALNEQFF TGTGCCAGCAGCTTAGGAGCGCTCAATGAGCAGTTCTTC
NA TRBJ1-1 15 TRBV9 TRBD1 CASSPGQGLNTEAFF TGTGCCAGCAGCCCCGGACAGGGACTGAACACTGAAGCTTTCTTT
few TRBJ1-2 15 TRBV18 NA CASSFSSGGEDGYTF TGTGCCAGCTCCTTCTCCTCGGGGGGCGAAGATGGCTACACCTTC
few TRBJ2-2 14 TRBV5-1 NA CASIPRENTGELFF TGCGCCAGCATCCCGAGGGAGAACACCGGGGAGCTGTTTTTT
few TRBJ2-2 15 TRBV19 TRBD1 CASTRWGQSTGELFF TGTGCCAGTACCAGATGGGGACAGAGCACCGGGGAGCTGTTTTTT
NA TRBJ1-1 13 TRBV7-9 NA CASSLVGNREAFF TGTGCCAGCAGCTTAGTTGGCAACAGGGAGGCTTTCTTT
few TRBJ2-4 13 TRBV7-2 NA CASSLGFRNIQYF TGTGCCAGCAGCTTAGGGTTCAGGAACATTCAGTACTTC
few TRBJ1-5 14 TRBV29-1 NA CSALVGGFGQPQHF TGCAGCGCCCTGGTGGGAGGGTTCGGGCAGCCCCAGCATTTT
NA TRBJ1-5 13 TRBV2 NA CASSGGANQPQHF TGTGCCAGCAGTGGCGGGGCCAATCAGCCCCAGCATTTT
few TRBJ1-2 12 TRBV11-2 NA CASSLRGIGYTF TGTGCCAGCAGCTTAAGAGGGATTGGCTACACCTTC
few TRBJ2-7 13 TRBV7-8 TRBD1 CASSRDSSYEQYF TGTGCCAGCAGCCGGGACAGCAGCTACGAGCAGTACTTC
NA TRBJ1-1 14 TRBV29-1 NA CSASPRTVNTEAFF TGCAGCGCAAGTCCCCGGACAGTGAACACTGAAGCTTTCTTT
NA TRBJ2-6 17 TRBV2 TRBD1 CASSERTGLSGANVLTF TGTGCCAGCAGTGAACGGACAGGGCTCTCTGGGGCCAACGTCCTGACTTTC
NA TRBJ2-7 14 TRBV13 NA CASSLGTGEGEQYF TGTGCCAGCAGCTTAGGGACAGGGGAGGGCGAGCAGTACTTC
NA TRBJ2-7 14 TRBV5-1 TRBD1 CASSLGTGESEQYF TGCGCCAGCAGCTTGGGGACAGGGGAGTCCGAGCAGTACTTC
NA TRBJ1-5 14 TRBV19 TRBD1 CASSMTGGLQPQHF TGTGCCAGTAGCATGACAGGGGGACTTCAGCCCCAGCATTTT
few TRBJ1-1 16 TRBV30 NA CAWSAWDIGVNTEAFF TGTGCCTGGAGTGCCTGGGACATAGGCGTGAACACTGAAGCTTTCTTT
NA TRBJ2-7 15 TRBV9 TRBD2 CASSRRDYEPYEQYF TGTGCCAGCAGCCGCCGGGACTATGAACCTTACGAGCAGTACTTC
NA TRBJ1-1 13 TRBV5-1 NA CASSFAGRGEAFF TGCGCCAGCAGCTTTGCGGGTAGAGGTGAAGCTTTCTTT
NA TRBJ2-3 13 TRBV7-2 NA CASSLVRGDTQYF TGTGCCAGCAGCTTAGTGAGGGGGGATACGCAGTATTTT
NA TRBJ1-5 14 TRBV2 TRBD1 CASSGTGGDQPQHF TGTGCCAGCAGCGGGACAGGGGGCGATCAGCCCCAGCATTTT
few TRBJ2-3 15 TRBV19 TRBD2 CASLRTSASTDTQYF TGTGCCAGTCTTCGGACTAGCGCCAGCACAGATACGCAGTATTTT
NA TRBJ1-5 15 TRBV18 TRBD1 CASSQGQGENQPQHF TGTGCCAGCTCACAGGGACAGGGGGAGAATCAGCCCCAGCATTTT
few TRBJ2-2 16 TRBV29-1 TRBD1 CSVVLWGQENTGELFF TGCAGCGTTGTTCTCTGGGGACAGGAAAACACCGGGGAGCTGTTTTTT
few TRBJ2-3 14 TRBV7-2 NA CASSFGQSTDTQYF TGTGCCAGCAGCTTTGGACAGAGCACAGATACGCAGTATTTT
few TRBJ2-7 14 TRBV5-4 TRBD2 CASSYSSGSYEQYF TGTGCCAGCAGCTATTCTAGCGGATCCTACGAGCAGTACTTC
few TRBJ2-7 14 TRBV5-1 NA CASSLRSQSDEQYF TGCGCCAGCAGCTTAAGGTCCCAGAGCGACGAGCAGTACTTC